What follows is one T cell receptor beta chain and its context. This entry comes from a study of blood T cell repertoires in COVID-19. The overall study: COVID-19 samples from acute and convalescent phases originated in the United States, Italy and Spain. Sources were T cells, B-cell-depleted T cells, or PBMCs; the material itself was cDNA or gDNA.

V dropped 1 base and J dropped 5; count of bases not matched to a gene: 5. The CDR3 has 15 residues. Germline CDR1 and CDR2: LGHNA and YNFKEQ. In the authors' workflow: For nucleated cells, counts were estimated from reference gene primer amplification. Some clones are missing from TCRdb's copy, which holds only in-frame ones; the method was immunoSEQ multiplex PCR. From that table come the V and J calls and clone size; the DNA was used to work out D and trimming. The sample includes tens of thousands of clones, roughly four fifths of them seen just once. The rearrangement links TRBV4-2 to TRBJ2-3, with 8 bases aligning to TRBD2. The sequence came from a human donor in a cohort sampled during active COVID-19. The specimen was peripheral blood. CDR3 region: CASSQGGAGGDTQYF. The CDR3 bases are TGTGCCAGCAGCCAAGGGGGTGCGGGGGGAGATACGCAGTATTTT.